Each of the 32 T cell receptor beta chains below was sequenced from the same sample in a study of blood T cells in healthy people across ages. Through a sample-barcoded 5' primer and a J-beta primer mix, a second PCR was run for roughly 6 to 11 cycles. TCRdb re-called the 5' RACE reads through MiXCR, storing one row per CDR3 protein. The table lists more than 750,000 distinct CDR3 sequences, 25% to 35% of them singletons. In addition, the sample was reused for a study of T cells of mothers and their children.

The source material was blood. The receptors originated from a woman between 40 and 55 years old in good health.

In regard to this clonotype: The junction and the germline gene differ at one end; a read error may be behind it. The genes are TRBV7-2 and TRBJ2-4; D ambiguous. This CDR3 comprises 15 residues. The germline V gene has CDR1 SGHTA and CDR2 FQGNSA. DNA of the CDR3: TGTGCCAGCAGCGTAGCTCTCATAGCCAAAAACATTCAGTACTTC. Its protein product is CASSVALIAKNIQYF.

In this sample, this clonotype turned up many times. The chain employs TRBV28 and TRBJ2-1; 11 bases are a match to TRBD2. This CDR3 comprises 16 residues. With 2 bases clipped from V and 6 bases from J, the junction kept 6 bases outside the gene matches. CDR1 and CDR2 (germline): MDHEN, SYDVKM. This CDR3 reads CASSLVSGGAGNEQFF. As DNA, the CDR3 is TGTGCCAGCAGTTTAGTTAGCGGGGGGGCCGGCAATGAGCAGTTCTTC.

The V gene is TRBV5-6, the J gene TRBJ1-3, with 7 positions matching TRBD1. Germline values: CDR1 SGHDT, CDR2 YYEEEE. J was trimmed by 0 bases and V by 3 bases; bases with no gene match: 15. This CDR3 is 19 amino acids long. CDR3 bases: TGTGCCAGCAGCTCCACCGGGACAGAGACCTATTACTCTGGAAACACCATATATTTT. This encodes CASSSTGTETYYSGNTIYF.

This clonotype was detected only once. J is TRBJ2-1 and V is TRBV29-1, with 13 bases aligning to TRBD2. V lost 6 bases and J lost 9; bases outside the gene matches: 5. This CDR3 has 13 residues. Germline lookup yields CDR1 SQVTM and CDR2 ANQGSEA. CDR3 amino acids: CSVTSGGALEQFF. Here the CDR3 DNA reads TGCAGCGTAACTAGCGGGGGGGCCCTTGAGCAGTTCTTC.

About this clonotype itself: The conserved closing phenylalanine or tryptophan is absent in this CDR3, likely reflecting a read error. V usage is TRBV5-5 and J usage is TRBJ1-4, with 8 bases lining up with TRBD1. This CDR3 has 16 residues. After removal of 3 bases from V and 3 bases from J, the junction contained 7 bases not matched to a gene. Germline lookup yields CDR1 SGHKS and CDR2 YYEKEE (reference sequence). CDR3 sequence: CASSSRETGANEKLFV. The CDR3 bases are TGTGCCAGCAGCTCCCGCGAGACAGGGGCTAATGAAAAACTGTTTGTT.

This clonotype was seen only a few times. The gene calls are TRBV27 and TRBJ2-1, with D unresolved. CDR3 length: 12 amino acids. The germline CDR1 and CDR2 sequences are MNHEY and SMNVEV (reference sequence). Trimming cost V 5 bases and J 9 bases, with 11 bases left between them. The CDR3 nucleotides read TGTGCCAGCAGTCCGACTGCTTTTGAGCAGTTCTTC. Translated: CASSPTAFEQFF.

This clonotype occurred a few times. The rearrangement uses TRBV6-6 and TRBJ1-3; D gene unclear. The germline V gene has CDR1 MNHNY and CDR2 SVGAGI (reference sequence). CDR3 length equals 15 residues. V shed 2 bases and J shed 0 bases, with 8 bases lying between them. The CDR3 DNA sequence: TGTGCCAGCAGTTACGTGCGAACCTCTGGAAACACCATATATTTT. Amino acids: CASSYVRTSGNTIYF.

J is TRBJ2-3 and V is TRBV28; 7 bases are shared with TRBD1. V was pared by 5 bases and J by 2 bases, with 10 bases of the junction left unmatched. There are 16 residues in the CDR3. Germline CDR1 is MDHEN and CDR2 is SYDVKM. Here the CDR3 DNA reads TGTGCCAGCAGTGCGACAGGGCTGGCAATCACAGATACGCAGTATTTT. Translating gives CASSATGLAITDTQYF.

In this sample, this clonotype turned up a few times. V is TRBV28 and J is TRBJ1-2; 7 bases line up with TRBD1. The CDR3 is 15 amino acids. Germline loops: CDR1 MDHEN, CDR2 SYDVKM. V dropped 1 base and J dropped 4; count of bases not matched to a gene: 6. CDR3 in amino acids: CASSLYPGTAYGYTF. CDR3 DNA sequence: TGTGCCAGCAGTTTATATCCCGGGACAGCCTATGGCTACACCTTC.

In this sample, this clonotype turned up a few times. J is TRBJ2-5 and V is TRBV28; the D gene is possibly TRBD1 (6 bases). This CDR3 is built from 16 residues. Germline assignment: CDR1 MDHEN and CDR2 SYDVKM. V was pared by 1 base and J by 2 bases, with 14 bases between. DNA for the CDR3: TGTGCCAGCAGTTTATTCGAGGACAGCGTGCAAGAGACCCAGTACTTC. Residues: CASSLFEDSVQETQYF.

The gene calls are TRBV12-3 or TRBV12-4 and TRBJ2-3; perhaps TRBD2 as D (5 bases). This CDR3 spans 16 amino acids. Between the trimmed V and J ends, which lost 2 bases and 0 bases, there was a span of 12 bases. CDR3 region: CASSLLWEPSTDTQYF. DNA of the CDR3: TGTGCCAGCAGTTTATTGTGGGAGCCTAGCACAGATACGCAGTATTTT.

The rearrangement uses TRBV4-1 and TRBJ2-2; D possibly corresponds to TRBD1 (5 bases). From germline, CDR1 is MGHRA and CDR2 YSYEKL. Deletions cut 2 bases from V and 13 bases from J, with 11 bases between. This CDR3 region has 12 residues. The CDR3 is CASSQWGRRLFF. As DNA, the CDR3 is TGCGCCAGCAGCCAATGGGGCAGGAGGCTGTTTTTT.

This rearrangement joins TRBV5-1 to TRBJ1-5; D call uncertain. The V gene lost 4 bases and the J gene lost 5 bases, with 10 bases spanning the gap. CDR1 is SGHRS and CDR2 is YFSETQ in the germline V gene. The CDR3 consists of 13 residues. CDR3 residues: CASSLLSDQPQHF. Here the CDR3 DNA reads TGCGCCAGCAGCCTTTTAAGCGATCAGCCCCAGCATTTT.

This clonotype has just a few counts. The chain recombines TRBV5-1 with TRBJ2-1; unclear D gene. The CDR3 is made up of 16 amino acids. Germline V lookup: CDR1 SGHRS, CDR2 YFSETQ. Between the trimmed V and J ends, which lost 3 bases and 4 bases, there was a span of 17 bases. CDR3 bases: TGCGCCAGCAGCTCGGGCAGAGACTCATGGTACAATGAGCAGTTCTTC. The encoded protein is CASSSGRDSWYNEQFF.

The chain has TRBV5-1 and TRBJ2-5; 9 positions agree with TRBD2. The V and J ends lost 0 bases and 0 bases, in that order; junction bases with no gene match: 3. Per germline, CDR1 SGHRS and CDR2 YFSETQ. CDR3 length: 16 amino acids. The DNA of the CDR3 is TGCGCCAGCAGCTTGGGGTCTAGCGGGAACCAAGAGACCCAGTACTTC. Protein: CASSLGSSGNQETQYF.

This clonotype was seen a handful of times. This rearrangement joins TRBV7-6 to TRBJ2-5; 10 bases fit TRBD1. From germline, CDR1 is SGHVS and CDR2 FNYEAQ. This CDR3 region has 16 residues. Losses at the gene ends were 6 bases for V and 5 bases for J; bases not matched to a gene: 12. The CDR3 loop reads CASSSAGTGVYETQYF. The CDR3 DNA sequence: TGTGCCAGCAGTTCCGCCGGGACAGGGGTTTATGAGACCCAGTACTTC.

The gene calls are TRBV5-1 and TRBJ1-4, with a tentative D call TRBD1 (6 bases). Germline V gene lookup returns CDR1 SGHRS and CDR2 YFSETQ. The CDR3 consists of 14 residues. The V end lost 4 bases, the J end lost 8 bases, and 15 bases lay between the germline ends. The CDR3 bases are TGCGCCAGCAGCCCCTGGACAGAGGGGGAAAAACTGTTTTTT. This encodes CASSPWTEGEKLFF.

The chain recombines TRBV9 with TRBJ1-4; perhaps TRBD1 as D (5 bases). CDR3 length: 17 amino acids. Trimming removed 0 bases from V and 16 bases from J, with 28 bases in between. The germline CDR1 and CDR2 sequences are SGDLS and YYNGEE. The CDR3 coding sequence is TGTGCCAGCAGCGTAGGTACTGGGGGAAGACCTAATGAAAACCGGTTTTTT. This encodes CASSVGTGGRPNENRFF.

The gene calls are TRBV3-1 and TRBJ1-6, with D uncertain. V lost 1 base to trimming and J lost 10 bases, with 17 bases between them. CDR3 length equals 16 residues. Germline-derived CDR1 and CDR2 are LGHDT and YNNKEL (reference sequence). The chain's CDR3 is CASSQVPQVPRSPLHF. CDR3 nucleotides: TGTGCCAGCAGCCAAGTCCCGCAGGTCCCGCGGTCACCCCTCCACTTT.

This clonotype is a singleton in its sample. This chain joins TRBV6-1 and TRBJ1-1, with D possibly matching TRBD1 (5 bases). Trimming left V 3 bases short and J 0 bases short, with 8 bases between. The CDR3 length is 14 residues. CDR1 MNHNS and CDR2 SASEGT come from the germline V gene. The CDR3: CASSDDSLNTEAFF. The CDR3, as DNA: TGTGCCAGCAGTGATGACAGCCTGAACACTGAAGCTTTCTTT.

The chain carries TRBV21-1 and TRBJ1-1. TRBV21-1 is a recognized pseudogene. The CDR3 runs 11 residues. The CDR3 region is CASRGRTEAFF. In nucleotides, the CDR3 is TGTGCCAGCAGAGGCAGGACTGAAGCTTTCTTT.

The chain combines TRBV5-6 with TRBJ2-5, with a possible D match to TRBD2 (5 bases). Germline V gene sequence: CDR1 SGHDT, CDR2 YYEEEE. This CDR3 is built from 14 residues. Trimming cost V 2 bases and J 3 bases, with 11 bases left between them. The CDR3 sequence: CASSFWETEETQYF. As DNA, the CDR3 is TGTGCCAGCAGCTTTTGGGAGACGGAAGAGACCCAGTACTTC.

This clonotype occurred a few times. The chain uses TRBV27 and TRBJ1-2; maybe TRBD1 (6 bases). The CDR3 totals 15 residues. Germline lookup yields CDR1 MNHEY and CDR2 SMNVEV (reference sequence). The germline V and J ends were trimmed by 5 bases and 0 bases, with 13 bases remaining between them. The CDR3 is CASSLQGPANYGYTF. CDR3 DNA sequence: TGTGCCAGCAGTCTACAGGGCCCTGCTAACTATGGCTACACCTTC.

In its sample, this clonotype was seen many times. This chain connects TRBV11-2 to TRBJ1-5; 7 bases are shared with TRBD1. V gave up 5 bases and J gave up 6 bases; unmatched junction bases: 4. This CDR3 is built from 13 residues. Germline values: CDR1 SGHAT, CDR2 FQNNGV. CDR3 nucleotide sequence: TGTGCCAGCAGCCAAGGGGACAGTCAGCCCCAGCATTTT. It specifies CASSQGDSQPQHF. The variable domain in full, completed from reference TRBV11-2 and TRBJ1-5, reads EAGVAQSPRYKIIEKRQSVAFWCNPISGHATLYWYQQILGQGPKLLIQFQNNGVVDDSQLPKDRFSAERLKGVDSTLKIQPAKLEDSAVYLCASSQGDSQPQHFGDGTRLSIL.

The V call is TRBV13, the J call TRBJ2-1; D remains unclear. With 5 bases removed from V and 7 bases from J, the gap between germline ends came to 15 bases. Germline CDR1 reads PRHDT; CDR2 reads FYEKMQ (reference sequence). The CDR3 totals 14 residues. The CDR3 reads CASSPRRVENEQFF. DNA for the CDR3: TGTGCCAGCAGCCCCCGAAGAGTAGAGAATGAGCAGTTCTTC.

Of note for this clonotype: This may be a read error, as it is one base from a much larger clone. The V and J genes are TRBV20-1 and TRBJ1-2; D may be TRBD1 (5 bases). The CDR3 is made up of 12 amino acids. The germline V gene encodes CDR1 DFQATT and CDR2 SNEGSKA (reference sequence). The CDR3 loop reads CSAGGIAYGCTF. The CDR3 nucleotides read TGCAGTGCTGGGGGGATCGCCTATGGCTGCACCTTC.

This clonotype has a handful of counts. V and J are TRBV27 and TRBJ2-7, with a possible D match to TRBD2 (5 bases). Germline values: CDR1 MNHEY, CDR2 SMNVEV (reference sequence). V gave up 7 bases and J gave up 0 bases, with 13 bases separating them. The CDR3 has 14 amino acids. As DNA, the CDR3 is TGTGCCAGCAATATAACGGGGAGCTCCTACGAGCAGTACTTC. It encodes CASNITGSSYEQYF.

This clonotype was detected a few times. This chain joins TRBV7-9 and TRBJ2-3; TRBD2 matches 11 bases. The V segment lost 4 bases and the J segment 0 bases; nucleotides outside the gene matches: 6. Germline values: CDR1 SEHNR, CDR2 FQNEAQ (reference sequence). The CDR3 is 17 residues long. CDR3 protein: CASSSTLAGGSTDTQYF. For the CDR3, the DNA is TGTGCCAGCAGCTCCACCTTAGCGGGGGGGAGCACAGATACGCAGTATTTT.

The chain carries TRBV10-3 and TRBJ2-3, with 8 bases that match TRBD2. The V gene's germline CDR1 is ENHRY and CDR2 SYGVKD. The ends lost 3 bases at V and 1 base at J; junction bases unmatched: 3. The CDR3 consists of 15 residues. The CDR3 region has the DNA TGTGCCATCAGTGATAGCGGGGTGGGCACAGATACGCAGTATTTT. It translates to CAISDSGVGTDTQYF.

In this sample, this clonotype turned up a few times. The chain is built from TRBV28 and TRBJ2-5, with a possible D match to TRBD2 (6 bases). The last part of the DNA fits TRBJ2-1 better; the J call may be wrong. This CDR3 is 15 amino acids long. Germline V gene data show CDR1 as MDHEN and CDR2 as SYDVKM. CDR3 bases: TGTGCCAGTACTCCGGGGGACGAGCGCCAAGAGACCCAGTTCTTC. It specifies CASTPGDERQETQFF.

This clonotype was recorded at least ten times. This chain links TRBV29-1 with TRBJ1-5; D remains ambiguous. The CDR3 runs to 12 residues. In germline, CDR1 is SQVTM, CDR2 ANQGSEA. V lost 4 bases to trimming and J lost 4 bases, with 8 bases between them. The CDR3 loop is CSVGLSNQPQHF. The CDR3 DNA sequence: TGCAGCGTTGGACTGAGTAATCAGCCCCAGCATTTT.

This clonotype occurred many times. The V gene is TRBV9, the J gene TRBJ2-3; tentatively, D is TRBD2 (6 bases). The CDR3 totals 13 residues. Trimming pared 3 bases from V and 4 bases from J, leaving 9 bases between. The germline gives CDR1 SGDLS, CDR2 YYNGEE. The CDR3 region is CASSEGGADTQYF. The CDR3 coding sequence is TGTGCCAGCAGCGAGGGAGGCGCAGATACGCAGTATTTT.